The 29 T cell receptor beta chains listed next were all sequenced from one sample in a study of CD8+ T cells in alopecia areata. Following extraction, RNA underwent reverse transcription to cDNA, which served as the sequencing template. TCRdb keeps only in-frame clones here, not all; method: immunoSEQ multiplex PCR. This table holds around 140,000 clones, more than 40% found once. The sequenced sample was CD8+ T cells sorted from blood, obtained at week 0. These receptors came from a human donor with alopecia areata.

CDR3 coding DNA: TGCGCCAGCAGCCCCCGAGACAGGGGAGGTGCGCAGTATTTT. This translates into CASSPRDRGGAQYF. V usage is TRBV23-1 and J usage is TRBJ2-3; 8 nucleotides match TRBD1. TRBV23-1 is treated as an ORF (open reading frame) with a function not yet certain. The CDR3 sequence is 14 residues long. Trimming at V came to 6 bases and at J to 10 bases, leaving 12 bases not matched to a gene.

This clone was counted only a few times. The genes are TRBV13 and TRBJ2-2; D call uncertain. The CDR3 extends over 15 amino acids. Germline loops: CDR1 PRHDT, CDR2 FYEKMQ (reference sequence). The germline V and J ends were trimmed by 5 bases and 4 bases, with 14 bases remaining between them. In DNA form, the CDR3 reads TGTGCCAGCAGCGACGCAGCAGGTGGCACCGGGGAGCTGTTTTTT. Translated: CASSDAAGGTGELFF.

This clone was seen a handful of times. The CDR3 DNA is TGTGCCTGGAGTCCGGGGGCCAACGTCCTGACTTTC. Translating gives CAWSPGANVLTF. The chain joins TRBV30 to TRBJ2-6; D gene ambiguous. CDR3 length: 12 amino acids. Trimming left V 2 bases short and J 4 bases short, with 3 bases between. CDR1 GTSNPN and CDR2 SVGIG come from the germline V gene (reference sequence).

This clone has just a few counts. This sequence joins TRBV6-5 and TRBJ2-7; D may be TRBD1 or TRBD2 (5 bases each). This CDR3 has 11 amino acids. Germline loops: CDR1 MNHEY, CDR2 SVGAGI. Trimming shortened V by 2 bases and J by 8 bases, and 7 bases separated the two germline ends. The CDR3 region is CASSYLGQQYF. CDR3 in DNA: TGTGCCAGCAGTTACCTGGGACAGCAGTACTTC.

In this sample, this clone turned up a few times. The chain combines TRBV11-2 with TRBJ2-1; no clear D gene. CDR3 length: 15 amino acids. Per germline, CDR1 SGHAT and CDR2 FQNNGV. With 1 base removed from V and 5 bases from J, the gap between germline ends came to 12 bases. The CDR3 here is CASSLVVGRNNEQFF. The CDR3 bases are TGTGCCAGCAGCTTAGTGGTCGGTAGAAACAATGAGCAGTTCTTC.

This clone was seen a few times. V and J are TRBV2 and TRBJ2-7; weak D call: TRBD1 (5 bases). The CDR3 totals 15 residues. Germline V gene data show CDR1 as SNHLY and CDR2 as FYNNEI. V lost 1 base and J lost 0, with 10 bases in between. The CDR3 here is CASSEVVDISYEQYF. As DNA, the CDR3 is TGTGCCAGCAGTGAAGTTGTGGACATCTCCTACGAGCAGTACTTC.

Points on this clone: This specimen includes other DNA sequences encoding the same CDR3. V is TRBV29-1 and J is TRBJ2-7; D uncertain. The ends were cut back, 4 bases at V and 3 bases at J, with 10 bases in the middle. Germline CDR1 is SQVTM and CDR2 is ANQGSEA. The CDR3 has 12 amino acids. CDR3 residues: CSVAGSLYEQYF. The CDR3 DNA reads TGCAGCGTTGCGGGCTCCCTCTACGAGCAGTACTTC.

This clone has only a few counts. V usage is TRBV6-6 and J usage is TRBJ2-7; 9 bases are a match to TRBD1. J lost 2 bases, V lost 5 bases, and 7 bases had no gene match. There are 15 residues in the CDR3. Germline CDR1 reads MNHNY; CDR2 reads SVGAGI (reference sequence). The CDR3 sequence: CASSDGQGPTYEQYF. CDR3 coding DNA: TGTGCCAGCAGTGATGGACAGGGGCCAACCTACGAGCAGTACTTC.

The V call is TRBV9, the J call TRBJ2-7, with unresolved D. Trimming stripped 0 bases from V and 6 bases from J, with 10 bases between. Germline V gene lookup returns CDR1 SGDLS and CDR2 YYNGEE. This CDR3 contains 13 residues. CDR3 sequence (DNA): TGTGCCAGCAGCGTAGACCCCATGACCGAGCAGTACTTC. Translating it yields CASSVDPMTEQYF.

In nucleotides, the CDR3 is TGCAGCGTTGGGGGACAGTTCTATGGCTACACCTTC. Amino acid sequence: CSVGGQFYGYTF. The chain uses TRBV29-1 and TRBJ1-2; TRBD1 matches at 7 bases. V was pared by 4 bases and J by 4 bases, with 3 bases of the junction left unmatched. From germline, CDR1 is SQVTM and CDR2 ANQGSEA. The CDR3 runs 12 residues.

The gene calls are TRBV7-2 and TRBJ2-5; TRBD2 is a possible D gene (5 bases). The CDR3 totals 13 residues. The germline V gene has CDR1 SGHTA and CDR2 FQGNSA. Trimming pared 3 bases from V and 4 bases from J, leaving 9 bases between. Written as DNA, the CDR3 is TGTGCCAGCAGCTTCCCCCTAGCAGAGACCCAGTACTTC. It codes for CASSFPLAETQYF.

The rearrangement links TRBV5-1 to TRBJ1-2; tentative D call: TRBD1 (5 bases). CDR1 is SGHRS, CDR2 YFSETQ, per germline. The germline V and J ends were trimmed by 0 bases and 6 bases, with 15 bases remaining between them. The length of the CDR3 is 15 residues. In DNA, the CDR3 is TGCGCCAGCAGCTTGGGAGGGGATTTTATCGATGGCTACACCTTC. Its translation: CASSLGGDFIDGYTF.

The chain links TRBV29-1 to TRBJ1-1; D may be TRBD1 (6 bases). Trimming shortened V by 4 bases and J by 4 bases, and 13 bases separated the two germline ends. CDR3 size: 13 residues. Germline CDR1 reads SQVTM; CDR2 reads ANQGSEA. The CDR3 DNA follows: TGCAGCGTTGTTGGGGACATGGCCACTGAAGCTTTCTTT. It is translated as CSVVGDMATEAFF.

This clone has a handful of counts. This chain uses TRBV6-4 with TRBJ2-3, with 8 bases identical to TRBD2. Germline values: CDR1 MRHNA, CDR2 SNTAGT. Losses at the gene ends were 8 bases for V and 6 bases for J; bases not matched to a gene: 13. The CDR3 contains 15 residues. The CDR3 spells CASSLVAGGLDTQYF. The CDR3 coding sequence is TGTGCCAGCTCACTTGTGGCGGGGGGCCTGGATACGCAGTATTTT.

Only a few counts were recorded for this clone. This chain uses TRBV6-6 with TRBJ1-6, with 7 nucleotides matching TRBD1. J lost 8 bases, V lost 9 bases, and 13 bases had no gene match. This CDR3 spans 15 amino acids. Germline V CDR1 and CDR2: MNHNY, SVGAGI (reference sequence). The CDR3 sequence: CASEDPKGGDSPLHF. In DNA, the CDR3 is TGTGCCAGTGAGGATCCGAAAGGGGGCGATTCACCCCTCCACTTT.

The chain has TRBV4-1 and TRBJ1-5, with D possibly TRBD1 on 6 matching bases. From germline, CDR1 is MGHRA and CDR2 YSYEKL. The CDR3 runs 14 residues. The V gene lost 5 bases and the J gene lost 11 bases, with 19 bases spanning the gap. The CDR3 nucleotides are TGCGCCAGCAGCGAAAGTGGGGGCGGATCAGCCCAGCATTTT. Residues: CASSESGGGSAQHF.

The genes are TRBV7-2 and TRBJ1-1; D is undetermined. Trimming took 5 bases from V and 1 from J, leaving 8 bases between them. The CDR3 extends over 13 amino acids. The germline gives CDR1 SGHTA, CDR2 FQGNSA. The CDR3 DNA reads as TGTGCCAGCAGCAATTGGGGGAACACTGAAGCTTTCTTT. Its translation is CASSNWGNTEAFF.

This chain uses TRBV30 with TRBJ1-2; D remains unclear. Germline V lookup: CDR1 GTSNPN, CDR2 SVGIG (reference sequence). Deletions cut 2 bases from V and 6 bases from J, with 16 bases between. The CDR3 has 14 amino acids. CDR3 region: CAWSQPGRADGYTF. The CDR3 nucleotides read TGTGCCTGGAGTCAACCGGGGAGGGCGGATGGCTACACCTTC.

This clone occurred a few times. V and J are TRBV5-1 and TRBJ1-6; D is possibly TRBD1 (5 bases). The CDR3 covers 14 residues. Germline V lookup: CDR1 SGHRS, CDR2 YFSETQ. Trimming pared 4 bases from V and 9 bases from J, leaving 14 bases between. CDR3 bases: TGCGCCAGCAGCCCCCGGGGAGGGACTTCACCCCTCCACTTT. It specifies CASSPRGGTSPLHF.

This clone was observed a few times. The CDR3 region has the DNA TGCGCCAGCAGCTTGGCCTCGGTAGGCACCTATGGCTACACCTTC. Amino acid sequence: CASSLASVGTYGYTF. V is TRBV5-1 and J is TRBJ1-2, with D hard to call. Germline V gene lookup returns CDR1 SGHRS and CDR2 YFSETQ. This CDR3 is 15 amino acids long. V lost 0 bases and J lost 4, with 13 bases in between.

The chain uses TRBV9 and TRBJ2-1, with D tentatively TRBD1 (6 bases). The CDR3 contains 13 residues. Trimming shortened V by 3 bases and J by 4 bases, and 8 bases separated the two germline ends. The germline gives CDR1 SGDLS, CDR2 YYNGEE. CDR3 protein: CASSAGQYNEQFF. The CDR3 nucleotides are TGTGCCAGCAGCGCCGGACAGTACAATGAGCAGTTCTTC.

The rearrangement joins TRBV15 to TRBJ1-1; D is ambiguous. The CDR3 has 14 residues. Germline V gene lookup returns CDR1 LNHNV and CDR2 YYDKDF (reference sequence). The ends were cut back, 1 base at V and 1 base at J, with 7 bases in the middle. This CDR3 reads CATSRGSENTEAFF. The CDR3 nucleotides are TGTGCCACCAGCAGAGGATCCGAGAACACTGAAGCTTTCTTT.

The chain links TRBV27 to TRBJ1-5; D is ambiguous. The CDR3 is 13 residues long. Germline values: CDR1 MNHEY, CDR2 SMNVEV (reference sequence). Trimming removed 4 bases at V and 7 bases at J, with 11 bases between. CDR3 amino acids: CASSSSSGQPQHF. The CDR3 DNA is TGTGCCAGCAGTTCCTCTTCTGGGCAGCCCCAGCATTTT.

This clone has only a few counts. The chain combines TRBV11-2 with TRBJ2-5; no firm D call. The length of the CDR3 is 14 residues. Deletions cut 0 bases from V and 1 base from J, with 6 bases between. Germline lookup yields CDR1 SGHAT and CDR2 FQNNGV. The CDR3 DNA reads TGTGCCAGCAGCTTAGATGGGGTCCAAGAGACCCAGTACTTC. This encodes CASSLDGVQETQYF.

This chain links TRBV11-2 with TRBJ2-5; 9 bases agree with TRBD1. Germline V gives CDR1 SGHAT, CDR2 FQNNGV. V dropped 5 bases and J dropped 2; count of bases not matched to a gene: 6. The CDR3 runs 15 residues. CDR3 coding DNA: TGTGCCAGCAGCCATCCGACAGGGGGTCAAGAGACCCAGTACTTC. Translation: CASSHPTGGQETQYF.

The chain recombines TRBV7-6 with TRBJ2-2, with TRBD2 matching over 9 bases. V gave up 5 bases and J gave up 8 bases; unmatched junction bases: 9. The CDR3 loop spans 15 amino acids. Germline loops: CDR1 SGHVS, CDR2 FNYEAQ. The CDR3 DNA reads as TGTGCCAGCAGCCCCCCGAGCGGGGGGTTGGGGGAGCTGTTTTTT. This encodes CASSPPSGGLGELFF.

This clone occurred many times. V and J are TRBV4-3 and TRBJ2-1, with 10 positions matching TRBD1. The J segment lost 8 bases and the V segment lost 1 base, leaving 5 bases of the junction unmatched. Germline-derived CDR1 and CDR2 are LGHNA and YSLEER. The CDR3 is 15 residues long. CDR3: CASSQGQGAVDEQFF. CDR3 nucleotides: TGCGCCAGCAGCCAAGGACAGGGGGCGGTAGATGAGCAGTTCTTC.

This clone was seen repeatedly, ten times or more. The chain employs TRBV4-1 and TRBJ2-1; 11 positions agree with TRBD2. The germline V gene encodes CDR1 MGHRA and CDR2 YSYEKL. The CDR3 spans 17 residues. The trim removed 4 bases at V and 4 bases at J, leaving 9 bases unmatched. The CDR3 loop is CASSLGTSGEGYNEQFF. The CDR3 bases are TGCGCCAGCAGCCTCGGGACTAGCGGTGAAGGATACAATGAGCAGTTCTTC.

The chain combines TRBV5-1 with TRBJ2-7; the D call may be TRBD1 or TRBD2 (6 bases each). Between the trimmed V and J ends, which lost 5 bases and 0 bases, there was a span of 15 bases. Germline CDR1 and CDR2: SGHRS and YFSETQ. The CDR3 consists of 15 residues. CDR3 loop: CASSLRGGRSYEQYF. The CDR3 nucleotides are TGCGCCAGCAGTCTCAGGGGAGGCCGCTCCTACGAGCAGTACTTC.